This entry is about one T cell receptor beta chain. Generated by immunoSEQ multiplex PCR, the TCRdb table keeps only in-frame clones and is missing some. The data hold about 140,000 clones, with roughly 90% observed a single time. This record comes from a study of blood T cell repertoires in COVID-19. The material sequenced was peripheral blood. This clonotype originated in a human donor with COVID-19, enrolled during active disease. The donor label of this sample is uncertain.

The DNA for the CDR3 is TGTGCCAGCAGTAACAACACGTACGAGCAGTACTTC. Amino acid sequence: CASSNNTYEQYF. V and J are TRBV12-3 or TRBV12-4 and TRBJ2-7; no definite D call. The CDR3 contains 12 residues. Trimming shortened V by 5 bases and J by 4 bases, and 9 bases separated the two germline ends.